The T cell receptor beta chain under discussion was sequenced for a study of shared clonotypes between healthy human individuals. TCRdb keeps only in-frame clones here, not all; method: immunoSEQ multiplex PCR. The data show millions of clones, with roughly 95% seen just once and about 1.1% held by the top ten. Naive CD8 populations comprised CD45RO-negative cells positively selected for CCR7, excluding terminally differentiated effector memory CD45RA+ cells. Trimming removed 3 bases from V and 5 bases from J; junction bases left unmatched: 9. CDR1 is SGHDT and CDR2 is YYEEEE in the germline V gene. The CDR3 spans 15 residues.

The sequence derives from a man aged 18 to 30 in good health. The sample taken for sequencing was naive CD8+ T cells sorted from blood. The chain recombines TRBV5-6 with TRBJ1-1, with TRBD1 identical over 8 bases. The CDR3 DNA follows: TGTGCCAGCAGCTCGGACAGGGAAGGACGTACTGAAGCTTTCTTT. Its translation is CASSSDREGRTEAFF.